This T cell receptor beta chain was sequenced during a study of glioma-infiltrating T cells. The V segment lost 4 bases and the J segment 9 bases; nucleotides outside the gene matches: 11. Germline CDR1 DFQATT, CDR2 SNEGSKA (reference sequence). This CDR3 has 14 amino acids. Amplification of TCR alpha and beta CDR3 regions from RNA used iRepertoire nested multiplex PCR. In TCRdb, the multiplex PCR reads were re-called with MiXCR into one record per CDR3 protein. The sample consists of about 130,000 distinct CDR3 sequences, 20% to 25% of them appearing once. On this clonotype: Likely a read error: the CDR3 ends without its conserved phenylalanine or tryptophan.

The receptor was derived from a human donor with low-grade glioma or glioblastoma, undergoing nonglioma brain surgery, or in good health (not recorded which). The sequenced sample consisted of glioma tissue, nonneoplastic brain tissue, or PBMCs (not recorded which). The chain recombines TRBV20-1 with TRBJ1-5; 8 nucleotides match TRBD1. The CDR3 sequence: CSAKAGQGIPPQHS. Here the CDR3 DNA reads TGCAGTGCTAAAGCCGGACAGGGAATACCGCCCCAGCATTCT.